This T cell receptor (beta chain) was documented in a study of T-cell memory formation after mild COVID-19 (dated by TCRdb to about 2021). Notes on the research overall: TCR sequence clusters from the two donors were found to be largely donor specific. In two donors, T-cell clones that expanded and contracted after mild COVID-19 were tracked by sequencing TCRalpha and TCRbeta repertoires over time. The cohort was made up of two young adult volunteers, one female and one male, who were previously healthy. What the study reported, not specific to this receptor: Some responding clones were detected in pre-infection memory, suggesting pre-existing cross-reactive memory T cells joined the SARS-CoV-2 response. Contracting CD4+ clones were located mainly in the CM and EM memory subsets, whereas CD8+ clones were found to be enriched in EMRA. Clones that contracted from day 15 to 85 showed balanced CD4/CD8 phenotypes, whereas a second wave of clones that expanded from day 15 to 37 leaned towards CD4+. The study included only a couple of mild cases, and larger cohorts that include severe cases with pre-infection samples were judged to be necessary. The second-wave clones that peaked on day 37 were not confirmed to be SARS-CoV-2 specific.

As for this clonotype: Its antigen remains unidentified. The input lacks base qualities; no much larger clone sits a single base away.

Ficoll-Paque density gradient centrifugation was used to isolate PBMCs. The CDR3 contains 16 residues, cysteine and phenylalanine counted. The retained sequence is limited to the CDR3, 48 bases, with the frame set at the first base. According to the germline V gene, CDR1 reads SGHTA and CDR2 reads FQGNSA. V trim: 3 bases; J trim: 7 bases; unmatched bases: 11. Sequencing used an Illumina NovaSeq 6000. cDNA libraries for TCRalpha and TCRbeta were prepared by 5'RACE using constant-segment primers, with sample barcodes and unique molecular identifiers added. Trizol reagent was used to extract RNA from every sample. Amplification of the libraries took two PCR steps, and the second step added a second sample barcode plus Illumina TruSeq adapters. Sequencing of libraries was performed on an Illumina NovaSeq with 2 x 150 bp paired-end reads. As for the authors' bioinformatics: With migec v1.2.7, reads were demultiplexed and then collapsed into UMI-guided consensus sequences. Using mixcr v2.1.11, UMI consensuses were aligned to TRA and TRB V and J templates and then assembled into clonotypes. Clonotypes were classified as expanded or contracted when called significant by both edgeR and NoisET, with noise models trained on biological replicates. For edgeR calls, the cutoffs were a false discovery rate-adjusted p below 0.01 and a log2 fold-change threshold of 1. As an exploratory analysis of dynamics, max-normalized trajectories of the 1000 most abundant clonotypes were examined by PCA with hierarchical clustering. Each responding clone was given a CD4 or CD8 phenotype based on the CD4+ and CD8+ repertoires, which had been sequenced separately. Using fastp trimming at Q25 and MiXCR clonotype assembly, TCRdb reanalyzed the public sequencing data and kept in-frame beta chains. Rows merge per CDR3 protein into single entries with the most common DNA and genes. TCRdb, rather than the study authors, made the V and J calls. This sample lists hundreds of thousands of distinct CDR3 sequences; less than 25% were detected once. The ten largest clonotypes hold about 8.2% of the sample.

The V and J segments used are TRBV7-2 and TRBJ2-7; 11 bases in between match TRBD2. Input material: PBMCs or a T cell subset sorted from them (not recorded which). This TCR was sampled from an adult woman who had mild COVID-19 (a few samples of this study predate the infection). The sample titles of this study are shuffled in the database, so cell type and time point are left out; the donor was told from shared clones. The base sequence is TGTGCCAGCAGCTTGGGTTCCGGGACTAGCGGTGTAGAGCAGTACTTC. Its protein reads: CASSLGSGTSGVEQYF.